This note documents a single T cell receptor beta chain sequence. The data stem from a study of blood T cell repertoires in COVID-19. Across the whole study: The origin of the acute and convalescent COVID-19 samples was the United States, Italy and Spain.

Germline V gene data show CDR1 as KGHDR and CDR2 as SFDVKD. CDR3 length: 11 amino acids. V dropped 3 bases and J dropped 7 bases, with 6 bases sitting between them. Authors' analysis steps: Using reference gene primer amplification, nucleated cell counts were estimated. The assay was immunoSEQ multiplex PCR, and TCRdb's table has in-frame clones only and misses some. V and J calls and clone size follow that table, whereas D and trimming were derived from the DNA. The sample holds approximately 120,000 clones, over 75% seen once. Sequencing input: peripheral blood. This clonotype originated in a man aged 50 to 59 with acute or convalescent COVID-19. The rearrangement uses TRBV24-1 and TRBJ2-7; a possible D gene is TRBD1 (6 bases). CDR3: CATSDQGEQYF. DNA of the CDR3: TGTGCCACCAGTGATCAGGGGGAGCAGTACTTC.